These T cell receptor beta chains were read from a single sample in a study of naive and memory T cell subsets. Each CDR3 protein is one row after TCRdb ran MiXCR on the UMI-ligation and nested PCR reads. The sample lists some 21,000 distinct CDR3 sequences, around 6% occurring once. This specimen was skin, taken from a tuberculin skin test site. These TCRs come from an adult in good health. The CDR3 runs from the conserved cysteine through the conserved F or W. A D gene is named only where the DNA matches it firmly. For some rows the clone size is stated as once, few or many, or as a class when expanded; others skip it.

d_call	clone_size	v_call	j_call	cdr3_aa	cdr3_nt
TRBD1	many	TRBV9	TRBJ1-6	CASSVGQGNSPLHF	TGTGCCAGCAGCGTGGGACAGGGGAATTCACCCCTCCACTTT
NA	many	TRBV10-3	TRBJ1-1	CAISESGGANTEAFF	TGTGCCATCAGTGAGTCGGGAGGGGCTAACACTGAAGCTTTCTTT
NA	NA	TRBV6-2/TRBV6-3	TRBJ1-5	CASSRGNNQPQHF	TGTGCCAGCAGTCGGGGCAACAATCAGCCCCAGCATTTT
TRBD2	many	TRBV7-2	TRBJ2-7	CASSSGTSYEQYF	TGTGCCAGCAGCTCCGGGACTAGCTACGAGCAGTACTTC
NA	many	TRBV28	TRBJ2-1	CASSVLGADGKGNEQFF	TGTGCCAGCAGTGTCCTAGGGGCGGACGGCAAGGGAAATGAGCAGTTCTTC
TRBD1	NA	TRBV5-1	TRBJ1-2	CASSSSGQGNYGYTF	TGCGCCAGCAGCTCCTCAGGACAGGGCAACTATGGCTACACCTTC
NA	many	TRBV7-3	TRBJ2-7	CASSLAPAGLQYF	TGTGCCAGCAGCCTCGCCCCAGCAGGCCTACAGTACTTC
TRBD2	NA	TRBV6-2/TRBV6-3	TRBJ2-1	CASSYSIARGLAENEQFF	TGTGCCAGCAGTTACTCGATCGCCCGGGGACTAGCGGAGAATGAGCAGTTCTTC
TRBD1	NA	TRBV5-1	TRBJ1-2	CASSGTGGEMSGYTF	TGCGCCAGCAGCGGGACAGGGGGCGAAATGTCTGGCTACACCTTC
TRBD2	many	TRBV19	TRBJ2-1	CASSSLAGGLDEQFF	TGTGCCAGTAGTTCCCTAGCGGGAGGGCTGGATGAGCAGTTCTTC
NA	many	TRBV6-1	TRBJ2-7	CATGRTLGTFSHEQYF	TGTGCTACGGGAAGAACATTGGGAACTTTCTCCCACGAGCAGTACTTC
NA	few	TRBV10-3	TRBJ2-7	CAISRDFSGGYEQYF	TGTGCCATCAGTCGGGACTTCTCGGGTGGCTACGAGCAGTACTTC
NA	few	TRBV4-2	TRBJ2-2	CASSQERQNTGELFF	TGTGCCAGCAGCCAAGAAAGGCAGAACACCGGGGAGCTGTTTTTT
NA	many	TRBV28	TRBJ2-7	CASSPLVGEQYF	TGTGCCAGCAGCCCGCTAGTCGGGGAGCAGTACTTC
NA	many	TRBV29-1	TRBJ2-1	CSVDGERGPIGEQFF	TGCAGCGTTGACGGCGAGAGAGGGCCCATAGGTGAGCAGTTCTTC
NA	many	TRBV14	TRBJ2-3	CASSPWTGTDTQYF	TGTGCCAGCAGCCCATGGACTGGCACAGATACGCAGTATTTT
TRBD2	many	TRBV29-1	TRBJ2-1	CSVDGTSDGYNEQFF	TGCAGCGTTGACGGGACTAGCGATGGCTACAATGAGCAGTTCTTC
TRBD2	many	TRBV2	TRBJ2-1	CASSQLAGVSNEQFF	TGTGCCAGCAGTCAACTAGCGGGAGTGAGTAATGAGCAGTTCTTC
NA	few	TRBV20-1	TRBJ2-5	CSARGILAPETQYF	TGCAGTGCTAGAGGCATACTAGCTCCCGAGACCCAGTACTTC
NA	many	TRBV15	TRBJ1-1	CATSRDKLLNTEAFF	TGTGCCACCAGCAGAGACAAGCTACTGAACACTGAAGCTTTCTTT
NA	many	TRBV6-6	TRBJ2-7	CASSYPDRVYEQYF	TGTGCCAGCAGTTACCCGGACAGAGTCTACGAGCAGTACTTC
NA	many	TRBV6-6	TRBJ2-5	CASSYLATQYF	TGTGCCAGCAGTTACTTAGCGACCCAGTACTTC
TRBD2	many	TRBV4-2	TRBJ2-1	CASSQAGGYNEQFF	TGTGCCAGCAGCCAGGCGGGAGGGTACAATGAGCAGTTCTTC
NA	many	TRBV16	TRBJ2-6	CASTPRVNSGANVLTF	TGTGCCAGCACCCCTAGAGTGAACTCTGGGGCCAACGTCCTGACTTTC
TRBD2	many	TRBV6-4	TRBJ2-1	CASSPTSGRINEQFF	TGTGCCAGCAGTCCGACTAGCGGGAGAATAAATGAGCAGTTCTTC
NA	NA	TRBV28	TRBJ1-2	CASSLQVTYGYTF	TGTGCCAGCAGCTTACAGGTGACATATGGCTACACCTTC
TRBD1	many	TRBV10-3	TRBJ2-7	CAISGLRGLEQYF	TGTGCCATCAGTGGGCTAAGGGGGCTCGAGCAGTACTTC
TRBD2	many	TRBV4-3	TRBJ2-3	CASSQSGTYSNRPPHTDTQYF	TGCGCCAGCAGCCAAAGCGGGACCTACTCAAACCGTCCTCCCCACACAGATACGCAGTATTTT
NA	many	TRBV5-1	TRBJ1-2	CASSLGPSAPGGYTF	TGCGCCAGCAGCTTGGGCCCCTCAGCGCCCGGTGGCTACACCTTC
TRBD1	NA	TRBV29-1	TRBJ1-3	CSVGKGTGISGNTIYF	TGCAGCGTGGGCAAAGGGACAGGGATCTCTGGAAACACCATATATTTT
TRBD1	few	TRBV29-1	TRBJ2-2	CSAGDSYGELFF	TGCAGCGCCGGGGACAGCTACGGGGAGCTGTTTTTT
NA	medium-sized	TRBV7-6	TRBJ2-3	CASSARGDTQYF	TGTGCCAGCAGCGCGAGAGGAGATACGCAGTATTTT
NA	NA	TRBV20-1	TRBJ2-7	CSARHFSSYEQYF	TGCAGTGCTAGACACTTCAGCTCCTACGAGCAGTACTTC
NA	few	TRBV4-1	TRBJ1-1	CASSQGGGNLEAFF	TGCGCCAGCAGCCAAGGGGGGGGGAACCTTGAAGCTTTCTTT
TRBD2	NA	TRBV2	TRBJ2-5	CASSSRAGGAQETQYF	TGTGCCAGCAGTTCCCGAGCGGGAGGCGCCCAAGAGACCCAGTACTTC
NA	many	TRBV29-1	TRBJ2-7	CSVDGGSSYEQYF	TGCAGCGTTGATGGGGGAAGCTCCTACGAGCAGTACTTC
NA	NA	TRBV7-9	TRBJ1-4	CASSPGRGTNEKLFF	TGTGCCAGCAGCCCCGGGAGGGGTACTAATGAAAAACTGTTTTTT
NA	few	TRBV5-8	TRBJ2-3	CASSHLGVTGTDTQYF	TGTGCCAGCAGCCACTTAGGGGTTACTGGTACAGATACGCAGTATTTT
NA	many	TRBV7-3	TRBJ2-2	CASSSRGIHTGELFF	TGTGCCAGCAGCTCTCGAGGCATCCACACCGGGGAGCTGTTTTTT
NA	medium-sized	TRBV6-2/TRBV6-3	TRBJ2-7	CASSLLAPDSLGGEQYF	TGTGCCAGCAGTTTACTCGCCCCGGACAGCCTCGGAGGTGAGCAGTACTTC
TRBD2	many	TRBV5-1	TRBJ2-1	CASSPLLGGRTLDEQFF	TGCGCCAGCAGCCCCCTCCTGGGCGGGAGGACCCTGGATGAGCAGTTCTTC
TRBD1	NA	TRBV5-4	TRBJ1-5	CASSIYGTGGHQPQNF	TGTGCCAGCAGCATCTACGGGACAGGGGGTCATCAGCCCCAGAATTTT